This is a list of T cell receptor beta chains from one sample in a study of shared clonotypes between healthy human individuals. TCRdb's copy holds only in-frame clones and misses some; the assay was immunoSEQ multiplex PCR. Among about 590,000 clones listed, just under 97% were seen once. The sequenced material came from naive CD8+ T cells sorted from blood. Receptors originate from a woman in her twenties or thirties in good health. Both conserved end residues are part of each CDR3. A D gene is named only where the DNA matches it firmly. Clone size is given for some rows only: seen once, a few or many times, or a class if the clone is expanded.

NA	once	TRBV5-5	TRBJ1-2	TGTGCCAGCAGCTTGGATACTACCTATGGCTACACCTTC	CASSLDTTYGYTF
NA	NA	TRBV11-2	TRBJ1-4	TGTGCCAGCAGCTGGGGGAGGGTAACTAATGAAAAACTGTTTTTT	CASSWGRVTNEKLFF
TRBD1	NA	TRBV29-1	TRBJ1-1	TGCAGCGTTGAAGCCGGGACAGGGGGCCGGACTGAAGCTTTCTTT	CSVEAGTGGRTEAFF
NA	NA	TRBV6-4	TRBJ1-1	TGTGCCAGCAGTGACTCAGGGAACACTGAAGCTTTCTTT	CASSDSGNTEAFF
NA	NA	TRBV28	TRBJ1-5	TGTGCCAGCAGTCCTCCGGGCCTTAATCAGCCCCAGCATTTT	CASSPPGLNQPQHF
NA	NA	TRBV7-8	TRBJ2-2	TGTGCCAGCAGCCGTGGGGAGTTCGGCACCGGGGAGCTGTTTTTT	CASSRGEFGTGELFF
TRBD1	NA	TRBV27	TRBJ2-2	TGTGCCAGCAGTTTCGGACAGGACACCGGGGAGCTGTTTTTT	CASSFGQDTGELFF
TRBD1	NA	TRBV10-3	TRBJ1-2	TGTGCCATCAGTACCCCGACAGGGGGGAATGGCTACACCTTC	CAISTPTGGNGYTF
NA	once	TRBV27	TRBJ2-1	TGTGCCAGCAGCAACTCGGGGGCCCACAATGAGCAGTTCTTC	CASSNSGAHNEQFF
TRBD2	NA	TRBV5-1	TRBJ2-1	TGCGCCAGCAGCTTGGGACTAGCGGGACTTAACAATGAGCAGTTCTTC	CASSLGLAGLNNEQFF
NA	NA	TRBV28	TRBJ1-2	TGTGCCAGCAGTTTAAGGGGCGCGGGGTACGGGGGCTACACCTTC	CASSLRGAGYGGYTF